This T cell receptor (beta chain) was sequenced during a study of naive and memory T cell subsets. Overnight CMV lysate stimulation of fresh PBMCs defined donor CMV status by CD4+ IFNgamma. Germline V gene sequence: CDR1 MNHEY, CDR2 SMNVEV (reference sequence). Trimming took 5 bases from V and 4 from J, leaving 14 bases between them. The CDR3 extends over 14 amino acids. The beta constant-region primer was an equimolar mix of two oligonucleotides covering TRBC1 and TRBC2. TCRdb reprocessed the UMI-ligation and nested PCR reads with MiXCR, giving one entry per CDR3 protein. The table includes 100,000 or so distinct CDR3 sequences, 5.5% to 8.5% detected once.

This sequence joins TRBV27 and TRBJ2-5; perhaps D is TRBD1 or TRBD2 (6 bases each). Sequencing input: central memory CD4+ T cells from blood. This clonotype was sampled from a human donor in good health. For the CDR3, the DNA is TGTGCCAGCAGTAAAGGGGGGTGGGGAGAGACCCAGTACTTC. Translation gives CASSKGGWGETQYF.